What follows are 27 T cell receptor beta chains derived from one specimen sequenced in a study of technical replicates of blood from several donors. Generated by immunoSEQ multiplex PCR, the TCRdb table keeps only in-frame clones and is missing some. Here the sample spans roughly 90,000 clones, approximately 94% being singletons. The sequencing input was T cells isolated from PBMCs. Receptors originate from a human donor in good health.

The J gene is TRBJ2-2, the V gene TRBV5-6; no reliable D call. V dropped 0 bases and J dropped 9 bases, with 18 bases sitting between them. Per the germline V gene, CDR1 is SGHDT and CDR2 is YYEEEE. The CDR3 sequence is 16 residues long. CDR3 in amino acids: CASSLARVSPPRELFF. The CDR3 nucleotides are TGTGCCAGCAGCTTGGCTCGGGTTTCCCCACCCCGGGAGCTGTTTTTT. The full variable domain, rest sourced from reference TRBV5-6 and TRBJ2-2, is DAGVTQSPTHLIKTRGQQVTLRCSPKSGHDTVSWYQQALGQGPQFIFQYYEEEERQRGNFPDRFSGHQFPNYSSELNVNALLLGDSALYLCASSLARVSPPRELFFGEGSRLTVL.

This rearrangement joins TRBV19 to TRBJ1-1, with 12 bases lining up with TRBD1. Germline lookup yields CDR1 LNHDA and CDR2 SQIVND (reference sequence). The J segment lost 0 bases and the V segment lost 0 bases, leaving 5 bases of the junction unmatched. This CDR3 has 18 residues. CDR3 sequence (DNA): TGTGCCAGTAGTATAGAACCGGGACAGGGGGCCGTGAACACTGAAGCTTTCTTT. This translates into CASSIEPGQGAVNTEAFF.

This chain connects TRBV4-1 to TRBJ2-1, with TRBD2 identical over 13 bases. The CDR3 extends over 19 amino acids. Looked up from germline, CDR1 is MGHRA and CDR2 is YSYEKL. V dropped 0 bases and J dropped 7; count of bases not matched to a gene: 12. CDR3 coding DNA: TGCGCCAGCAGCCAAGATGGTCTGACTAGGACTAGCGGGAGAAATGAGCAGTTCTTC. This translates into CASSQDGLTRTSGRNEQFF.

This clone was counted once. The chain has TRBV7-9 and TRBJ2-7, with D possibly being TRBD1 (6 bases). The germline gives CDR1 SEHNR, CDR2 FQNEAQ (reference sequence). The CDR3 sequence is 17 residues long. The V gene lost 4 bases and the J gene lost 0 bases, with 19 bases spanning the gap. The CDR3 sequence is CASSYHYTGKASYEQYF. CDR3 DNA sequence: TGTGCCAGCAGCTATCATTATACAGGGAAGGCCTCCTACGAGCAGTACTTC.

In nucleotides, the CDR3 is TGTGCCAGCAGCTTATTAGACGGGGGGTCCTACAATGAGCAGTTCTTC. This gives the protein CASSLLDGGSYNEQFF. The chain has TRBV7-8 and TRBJ2-1, with TRBD2 matching over 7 bases. The CDR3 consists of 16 residues. V trimming: 2 bases; J trimming: 1 base; junction bases outside the gene matches: 5. Germline-derived CDR1 and CDR2 are SGHVS and FQNEAQ.

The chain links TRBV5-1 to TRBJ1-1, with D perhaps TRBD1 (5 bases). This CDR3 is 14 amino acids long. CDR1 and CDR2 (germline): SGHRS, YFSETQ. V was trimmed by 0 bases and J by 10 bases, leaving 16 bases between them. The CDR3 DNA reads TGCGCCAGCAGCTTGGTGGGAGGGGAAGGGGTAGCTTTCTTT. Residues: CASSLVGGEGVAFF. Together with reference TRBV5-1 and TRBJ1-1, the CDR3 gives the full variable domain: KAGVTQTPRYLIKTRGQQVTLSCSPISGHRSVSWYQQTPGQGLQFLFEYFSETQRNKGNFPGRFSGRQFSNSRSEMNVSTLELGDSALYLCASSLVGGEGVAFFGQGTRLTVV.

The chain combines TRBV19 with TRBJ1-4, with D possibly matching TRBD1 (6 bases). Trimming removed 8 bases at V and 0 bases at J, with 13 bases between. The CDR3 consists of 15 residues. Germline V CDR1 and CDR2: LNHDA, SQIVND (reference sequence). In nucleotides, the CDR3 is TGTGCCAGTCACGAACAGGGTGCAACTAATGAAAAACTGTTTTTT. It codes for CASHEQGATNEKLFF.

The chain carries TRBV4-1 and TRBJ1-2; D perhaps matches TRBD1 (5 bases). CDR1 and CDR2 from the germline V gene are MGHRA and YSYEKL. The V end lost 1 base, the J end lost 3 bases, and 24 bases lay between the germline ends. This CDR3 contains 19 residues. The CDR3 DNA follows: TGCGCCAGCAGCCAAGGCAGGAGATTAAGATGGGTCAGGGACTATGGCTACACCTTC. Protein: CASSQGRRLRWVRDYGYTF.

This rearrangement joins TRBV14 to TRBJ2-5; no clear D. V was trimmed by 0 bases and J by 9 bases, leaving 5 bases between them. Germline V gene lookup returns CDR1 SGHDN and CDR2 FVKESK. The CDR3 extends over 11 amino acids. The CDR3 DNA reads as TGTGCCAGCAGCCAAGACCGGGCCCAGTACTTC. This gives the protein CASSQDRAQYF.

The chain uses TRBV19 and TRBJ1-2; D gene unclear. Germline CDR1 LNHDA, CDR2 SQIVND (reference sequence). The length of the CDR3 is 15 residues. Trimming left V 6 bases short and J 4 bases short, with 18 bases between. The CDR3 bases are TGTGCCAGTAGACTCGGGCGAGAGGGTCTCTATGGCTACACCTTC. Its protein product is CASRLGREGLYGYTF.

The CDR3 here is CASSPHAAGAYEQYF. CDR3 in DNA: TGTGCCAGCAGTCCCCATGCGGCAGGGGCCTACGAGCAGTACTTC. J is TRBJ2-7 and V is TRBV28, with D possibly matching TRBD1 (6 bases). The CDR3 extends over 15 amino acids. The V end was cut by 5 bases, the J end by 2 bases, with 16 bases between. The germline gives CDR1 MDHEN, CDR2 SYDVKM.

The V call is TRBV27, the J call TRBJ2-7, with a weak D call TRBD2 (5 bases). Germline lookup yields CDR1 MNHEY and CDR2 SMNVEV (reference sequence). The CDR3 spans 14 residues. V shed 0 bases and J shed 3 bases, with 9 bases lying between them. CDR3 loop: CASSLSAGNYEQYF. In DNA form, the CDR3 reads TGTGCCAGCAGTTTATCGGCGGGTAACTACGAGCAGTACTTC.

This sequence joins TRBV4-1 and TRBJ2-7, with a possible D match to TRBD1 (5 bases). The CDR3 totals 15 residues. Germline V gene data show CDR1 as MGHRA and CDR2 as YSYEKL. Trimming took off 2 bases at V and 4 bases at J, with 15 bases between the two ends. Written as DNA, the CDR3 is TGCGCCAGCAGCCAACACTCAGGGTCCCCTTACGAGCAGTACTTC. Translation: CASSQHSGSPYEQYF.

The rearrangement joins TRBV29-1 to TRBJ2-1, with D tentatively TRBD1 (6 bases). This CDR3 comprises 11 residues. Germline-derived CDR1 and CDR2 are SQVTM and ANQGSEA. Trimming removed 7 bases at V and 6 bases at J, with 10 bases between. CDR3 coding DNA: TGCAGCGATGTCAGGGGCAATGAGCAGTTCTTC. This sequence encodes CSDVRGNEQFF.

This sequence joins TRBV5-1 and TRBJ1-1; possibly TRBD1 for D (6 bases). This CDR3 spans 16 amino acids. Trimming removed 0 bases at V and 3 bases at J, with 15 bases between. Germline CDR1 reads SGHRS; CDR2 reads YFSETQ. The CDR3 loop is CASSLAPPKGDTEAFF. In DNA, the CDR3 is TGCGCCAGCAGCTTGGCCCCCCCGAAGGGGGACACTGAAGCTTTCTTT. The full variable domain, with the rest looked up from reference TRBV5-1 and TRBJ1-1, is KAGVTQTPRYLIKTRGQQVTLSCSPISGHRSVSWYQQTPGQGLQFLFEYFSETQRNKGNFPGRFSGRQFSNSRSEMNVSTLELGDSALYLCASSLAPPKGDTEAFFGQGTRLTVV.

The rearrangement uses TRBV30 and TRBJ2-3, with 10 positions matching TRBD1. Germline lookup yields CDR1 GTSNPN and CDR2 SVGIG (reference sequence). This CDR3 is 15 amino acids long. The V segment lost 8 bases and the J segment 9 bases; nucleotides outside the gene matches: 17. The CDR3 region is CAVRQRVGTGETQYF. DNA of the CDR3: TGTGCCGTACGTCAGCGGGTCGGGACAGGGGAAACGCAGTATTTT.

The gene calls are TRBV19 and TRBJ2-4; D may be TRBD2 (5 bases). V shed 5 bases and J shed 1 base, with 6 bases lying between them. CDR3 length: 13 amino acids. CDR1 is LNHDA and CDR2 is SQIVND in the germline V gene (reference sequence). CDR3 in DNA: TGTGCCAGTAGTCGAGGGGCCAAAAACATTCAGTACTTC. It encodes CASSRGAKNIQYF.

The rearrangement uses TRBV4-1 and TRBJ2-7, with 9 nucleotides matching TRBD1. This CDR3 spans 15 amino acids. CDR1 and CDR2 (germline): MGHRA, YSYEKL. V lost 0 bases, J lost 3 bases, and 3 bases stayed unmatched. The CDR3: CASSQDMGQGYEQYF. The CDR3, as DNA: TGCGCCAGCAGCCAAGATATGGGACAGGGCTACGAGCAGTACTTC.

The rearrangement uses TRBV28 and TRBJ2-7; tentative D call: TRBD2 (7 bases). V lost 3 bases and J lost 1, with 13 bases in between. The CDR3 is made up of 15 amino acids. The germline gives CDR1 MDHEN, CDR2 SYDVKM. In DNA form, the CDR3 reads TGTGCCAGCAGTTTGAGCAGGGGAGGGTCCTACGAGCAGTACTTC. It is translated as CASSLSRGGSYEQYF.

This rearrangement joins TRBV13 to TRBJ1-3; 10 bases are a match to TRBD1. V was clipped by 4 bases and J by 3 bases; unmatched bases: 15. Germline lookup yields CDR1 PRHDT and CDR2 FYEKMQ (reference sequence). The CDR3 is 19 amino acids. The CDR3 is CASSSTTTGGINYGNTIYF. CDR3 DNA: TGTGCCAGCAGCTCAACTACGACAGGGGGCATTAACTATGGAAACACCATATATTTT.

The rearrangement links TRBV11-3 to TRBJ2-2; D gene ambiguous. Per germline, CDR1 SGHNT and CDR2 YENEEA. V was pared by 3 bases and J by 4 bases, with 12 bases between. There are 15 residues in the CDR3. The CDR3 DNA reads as TGTGCCAGCAGCTTGGTCCTACCGAGCACCGGGGAGCTGTTTTTT. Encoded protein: CASSLVLPSTGELFF.

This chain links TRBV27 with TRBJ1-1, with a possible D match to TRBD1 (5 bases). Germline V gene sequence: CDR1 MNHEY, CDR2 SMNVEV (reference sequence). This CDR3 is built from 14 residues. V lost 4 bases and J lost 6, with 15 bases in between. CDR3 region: CASSSSTAFAEAFF. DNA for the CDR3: TGTGCCAGCAGTTCCTCGACAGCGTTCGCTGAAGCTTTCTTT.

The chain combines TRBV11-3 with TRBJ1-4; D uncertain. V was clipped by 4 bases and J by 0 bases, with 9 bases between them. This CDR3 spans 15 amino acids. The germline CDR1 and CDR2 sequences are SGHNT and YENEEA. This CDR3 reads CASSWRAATNEKLFF. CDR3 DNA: TGTGCCAGCAGCTGGAGGGCAGCAACTAATGAAAAACTGTTTTTT.

The CDR3 coding sequence is TGTGCCAGCAAGTCCTTAACGGGAGGTGAGGGTGAGCAGTTCTTC. It encodes CASKSLTGGEGEQFF. This chain uses TRBV7-9 with TRBJ2-1; TRBD2 agrees at 7 bases. CDR1 and CDR2 from the germline V gene are SEHNR and FQNEAQ (reference sequence). V shed 7 bases and J 9 bases; nucleotides not matched to a gene: 15. The CDR3 consists of 15 residues. Variable domain in full (rest from reference TRBV7-9 and TRBJ2-1): DTGVSQNPRHKITKRGQNVTFRCDPISEHNRLYWYRQTLGQGPEFLTYFQNEAQLEKSRLLSDRFSAERPKGSFSTLEIQRTEQGDSAMYLCASKSLTGGEGEQFFGPGTRLTVL.

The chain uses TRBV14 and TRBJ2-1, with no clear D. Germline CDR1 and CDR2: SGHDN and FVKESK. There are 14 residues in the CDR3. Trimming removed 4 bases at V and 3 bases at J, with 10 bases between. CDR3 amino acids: CASSPRGDYNEQFF. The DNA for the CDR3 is TGTGCCAGCAGCCCCCGCGGTGACTACAATGAGCAGTTCTTC.

The CDR3 sequence is CASSHVSGINQPQHF. For the CDR3, the DNA is TGCGCCAGCAGCCATGTCTCGGGTATCAATCAGCCCCAGCATTTT. The chain couples TRBV4-1 to TRBJ1-5, with no clear D. The CDR3 sequence is 15 residues long. CDR1 and CDR2 from the germline V gene are MGHRA and YSYEKL. The ends were cut back, 3 bases at V and 3 bases at J, with 12 bases in the middle.

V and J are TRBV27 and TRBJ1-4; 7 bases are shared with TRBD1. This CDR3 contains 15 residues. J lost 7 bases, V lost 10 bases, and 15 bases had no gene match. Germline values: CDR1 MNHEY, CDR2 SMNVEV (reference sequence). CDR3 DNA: TGTGCCACGGCCCTTCGACAGGGAATAGTTGAAAAACTGTTTTTT. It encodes CATALRQGIVEKLFF.